The 28 T cell receptor beta chains below come from one sample, sequenced in a study of cytomegalovirus exposure and HLA in healthy donors. PCR involved 60 Vbeta and 13 Jbeta primers. Clones were sequenced by immunoSEQ multiplex PCR, and TCRdb holds only the in-frame ones, with some missing. The sample carries around 300,000 clones, under 80% recorded once. What was sequenced was PBMCs. The receptors derive from a female donor in good health and CMV-seronegative.

The V call is TRBV10-3, the J call TRBJ2-5; the D gene is possibly TRBD2 (6 bases). V was clipped by 6 bases and J by 5 bases, with 13 bases between them. Germline V CDR1 and CDR2: ENHRY, SYGVKD. The CDR3 is made up of 13 amino acids. The CDR3 region is CAIRRDLTETQYF. The CDR3 DNA reads TGTGCCATCAGGCGGGACCTTACTGAGACCCAGTACTTC.

The rearrangement uses TRBV28 and TRBJ2-7; D might be TRBD1 (6 bases). This CDR3 region has 16 residues. Germline CDR1 MDHEN, CDR2 SYDVKM. V dropped 7 bases and J dropped 3 bases, with 22 bases sitting between them. Here the CDR3 reads CASNSHIRSDSYEQYF. The CDR3 nucleotides are TGTGCCAGCAATTCCCACATTAGATCGGACAGCTACGAGCAGTACTTC.

The chain carries TRBV27 and TRBJ1-5; D might be TRBD1 (6 bases). Between the trimmed V and J ends, which lost 4 bases and 0 bases, there was a span of 13 bases. Germline loops: CDR1 MNHEY, CDR2 SMNVEV (reference sequence). The CDR3 has 16 amino acids. The CDR3 protein is CASSSLQGFSNQPQHF. In DNA, the CDR3 is TGTGCCAGCAGTTCCCTACAGGGCTTTAGCAATCAGCCCCAGCATTTT.

This clone occurred a few times. This rearrangement joins TRBV27 to TRBJ2-1; 7 bases are a match to TRBD1. The CDR3 runs 13 residues. Unmatched junction bases numbered 5, after V lost 4 bases and J lost 8 bases. From germline, CDR1 is MNHEY and CDR2 SMNVEV (reference sequence). CDR3 coding DNA: TGTGCCAGCAGTTCAACAGGGGTCTATGAGCAGTTCTTC. Amino acids: CASSSTGVYEQFF.

This chain joins TRBV11-2 and TRBJ2-7; D perhaps matches TRBD2 (6 bases). The germline V and J ends were trimmed by 4 bases and 2 bases, with 12 bases remaining between them. The V gene's germline CDR1 is SGHAT and CDR2 FQNNGV. CDR3 size: 14 residues. CDR3 coding DNA: TGTGCCAGCAGCTATGCGGGGACTCCCTACGAGCAGTACTTC. It encodes CASSYAGTPYEQYF.

The chain carries TRBV10-1 and TRBJ2-7; possibly TRBD1 for D (6 bases). This CDR3 spans 15 amino acids. Deletions cut 6 bases from V and 0 bases from J, with 15 bases between. Germline V lookup: CDR1 WNHNN, CDR2 SYGVQD (reference sequence). Here the CDR3 reads CASRLGQHLSYEQYF. In DNA, the CDR3 is TGCGCCAGCAGGCTAGGACAGCACCTCTCCTACGAGCAGTACTTC.

The V gene is TRBV4-1, the J gene TRBJ2-2; TRBD2 matches at 12 bases. V lost 0 bases to trimming and J lost 4 bases; unmatched junction nucleotides: 6. From germline, CDR1 is MGHRA and CDR2 YSYEKL. The CDR3 spans 18 residues. The CDR3: CASSQELAGGGGTGELFF. The CDR3 bases are TGCGCCAGCAGCCAAGAACTAGCGGGAGGCGGGGGCACCGGGGAGCTGTTTTTT.

This chain joins TRBV7-2 and TRBJ2-7; 8 bases align to TRBD1. Trimming removed 0 bases from V and 0 bases from J; junction bases left unmatched: 7. Germline loops: CDR1 SGHTA, CDR2 FQGNSA. The CDR3 is 17 amino acids. The CDR3 sequence: CASSLAGQVASSYEQYF. CDR3 coding DNA: TGTGCCAGCAGCTTAGCGGGACAGGTGGCTAGCTCCTACGAGCAGTACTTC.

This clone occurred once. The gene calls are TRBV19 and TRBJ1-4; possible D gene TRBD1, 5 bases. CDR3 length: 12 amino acids. V gave up 5 bases and J gave up 11 bases, with 12 bases separating them. Germline values: CDR1 LNHDA, CDR2 SQIVND (reference sequence). CDR3 nucleotide sequence: TGTGCCAGTAGTTGGAATCGACAGAAACTGTTTTTT. It translates to CASSWNRQKLFF.

This clone was seen only once. The rearrangement uses TRBV6-5 and TRBJ2-3; TRBD2 matches at 10 bases. Per germline, CDR1 MNHEY and CDR2 SVGAGI. V gave up 0 bases and J gave up 5 bases; unmatched junction bases: 2. CDR3 length: 15 residues. CDR3 sequence reads: CASSYSRLAGDTQYF. In DNA, the CDR3 is TGTGCCAGCAGTTACTCCCGACTAGCGGGAGATACGCAGTATTTT.

V and J are TRBV25-1 and TRBJ2-3; 10 bases agree with TRBD1. CDR3 length equals 16 residues. The germline CDR1 and CDR2 sequences are MGHDK and SYGVNS. V lost 1 base and J lost 5; bases outside the gene matches: 6. CDR3 nucleotides: TGTGCCAGCAGTGAATTAGAGGGACAGGGGATAGATACGCAGTATTTT. Translated: CASSELEGQGIDTQYF.

This clone has more than one count but fewer than ten. This chain connects TRBV5-4 to TRBJ1-2; no firm D call. The germline CDR1 and CDR2 sequences are SGHNT and YYREEE (reference sequence). The CDR3 consists of 13 residues. Between the trimmed V and J ends, which lost 4 bases and 4 bases, there was a span of 11 bases. In DNA, the CDR3 is TGTGCCAGCAGCCCCCCAGAACCCTATGGCTACACCTTC. Protein sequence: CASSPPEPYGYTF.

The J gene is TRBJ2-7, the V gene TRBV7-2; 8 nucleotides agree with TRBD1. The CDR3 loop spans 16 amino acids. Germline CDR1 and CDR2: SGHTA and FQGNSA. Trimming removed 5 bases from V and 0 bases from J; junction bases left unmatched: 9. In DNA form, the CDR3 reads TGTGCCAGCAGCCTCGGACAGGGTTCGAGCTCCTACGAGCAGTACTTC. Protein sequence: CASSLGQGSSSYEQYF.

The gene calls are TRBV4-2 and TRBJ2-7; D possibly corresponds to TRBD1 (5 bases). Per germline, CDR1 LGHNA and CDR2 YNFKEQ. The CDR3 sequence is 16 residues long. V was shortened by 0 bases and J by 6 bases, with 18 bases between the two germline ends. The CDR3 spells CASSQEPQGKELEQYF. The CDR3 DNA follows: TGTGCCAGCAGCCAAGAGCCCCAGGGAAAGGAGCTCGAGCAGTACTTC.

DNA for the CDR3: TGTGCCAGTACCCAGGGGGGCCCCGGGCCCCAGCATTTT. It specifies CASTQGGPGPQHF. The chain has TRBV19 and TRBJ1-5, with 7 bases fitting TRBD1. In germline, CDR1 is LNHDA, CDR2 SQIVND (reference sequence). The CDR3 runs to 13 residues. The ends lost 7 bases at V and 9 bases at J; junction bases unmatched: 9. Supplemented by reference TRBV19 and TRBJ1-5, the full variable domain reads DGGITQSPKYLFRKEGQNVTLSCEQNLNHDAMYWYRQDPGQGLRLIYYSQIVNDFQKGDIAEGYSVSREKKESFPLTVTSAQKNPTAFYLCASTQGGPGPQHFGDGTRLSIL.

The chain combines TRBV7-2 with TRBJ2-1; 7 bases are a match to TRBD2. The CDR3 is made up of 12 amino acids. Trimming cost V 5 bases and J 6 bases; bases outside gene matches: 1. CDR1 SGHTA and CDR2 FQGNSA come from the germline V gene. DNA for the CDR3: TGTGCCAGCAGCCGACTAGCCAATGAGCAGTTCTTC. Translating it yields CASSRLANEQFF.

J is TRBJ1-1 and V is TRBV6-1; D may be TRBD1 (6 bases). The CDR3 has 12 amino acids. Germline V gene sequence: CDR1 MNHNS, CDR2 SASEGT. The V end was cut by 5 bases, the J end by 6 bases, with 10 bases between. DNA of the CDR3: TGTGCCAGCAGTCAACAGGGCCCTGAAGCTTTCTTT. Encoded protein: CASSQQGPEAFF.

This chain links TRBV6-6 with TRBJ1-5; no clear D. Germline CDR1 and CDR2: MNHNY and SVGAGI (reference sequence). With 7 bases removed from V and 0 bases from J, the gap between germline ends came to 7 bases. The CDR3 is 13 amino acids. In DNA form, the CDR3 reads TGTGCCAGCACCCTATTTAGCAATCAGCCCCAGCATTTT. Translation gives CASTLFSNQPQHF.

V and J are TRBV5-5 and TRBJ1-2; 9 bases fit TRBD1. The CDR3 runs 16 residues. Losses at the gene ends were 3 bases for V and 4 bases for J; bases not matched to a gene: 10. Per the germline V gene, CDR1 is SGHKS and CDR2 is YYEKEE (reference sequence). In DNA, the CDR3 is TGTGCCAGCAGCTACAACCCGGGACAGGGTCCCTATGGCTACACCTTC. Translating gives CASSYNPGQGPYGYTF.

V and J are TRBV5-4 and TRBJ1-2, with D perhaps TRBD1 (6 bases). Germline assignment: CDR1 SGHNT and CDR2 YYREEE (reference sequence). There are 13 residues in the CDR3. Trimming shortened V by 0 bases and J by 8 bases, and 11 bases separated the two germline ends. CDR3 bases: TGTGCCAGCAGCTTGGTGGCAGGGGTAGGCTACACCTTC. Translated: CASSLVAGVGYTF.

The rearrangement joins TRBV19 to TRBJ2-3, with 8 bases aligning to TRBD2. CDR3 size: 15 residues. Trimming cost V 4 bases and J 3 bases; bases outside gene matches: 6. Germline V CDR1 and CDR2: LNHDA, SQIVND (reference sequence). CDR3 DNA: TGTGCCAGTAGTACGACAATAGCGGGAACAGATACGCAGTATTTT. Its translation: CASSTTIAGTDTQYF. The full variable domain, with the rest looked up from reference TRBV19 and TRBJ2-3, is DGGITQSPKYLFRKEGQNVTLSCEQNLNHDAMYWYRQDPGQGLRLIYYSQIVNDFQKGDIAEGYSVSREKKESFPLTVTSAQKNPTAFYLCASSTTIAGTDTQYFGPGTRLTVL.

This clone appeared a single time. J is TRBJ2-7 and V is TRBV19, with TRBD1 matching over 7 bases. CDR3 length: 14 amino acids. Germline CDR1 and CDR2: LNHDA and SQIVND (reference sequence). V lost 5 bases, J lost 4 bases, and 8 bases stayed unmatched. CDR3 sequence: CASSPTGNQYEQYF. The CDR3 bases are TGTGCCAGTAGTCCGACAGGGAATCAGTACGAGCAGTACTTC.

This clone was seen once. The rearrangement uses TRBV6-5 and TRBJ2-7, with TRBD2 identical over 7 bases. After removal of 6 bases from V and 3 bases from J, the junction contained 8 bases not matched to a gene. The CDR3 totals 14 residues. The germline V gene encodes CDR1 MNHEY and CDR2 SVGAGI. The CDR3 spells CASSRPGGGYEQYF. The CDR3 nucleotides are TGTGCCAGCAGCAGACCTGGGGGGGGCTACGAGCAGTACTTC.

This chain connects TRBV9 to TRBJ2-1, with 12 bases lining up with TRBD2. The CDR3 is made up of 16 amino acids. The junction had 7 bases not matched to a gene; V was cut back by 3 bases and J by 6 bases. Germline CDR1 reads SGDLS; CDR2 reads YYNGEE. The CDR3 DNA is TGTGCCAGCAGCGGAACCGGGACTAGCGGGTTCAATGAGCAGTTCTTC. Encoded protein: CASSGTGTSGFNEQFF.

This chain connects TRBV6-5 to TRBJ1-3; TRBD1 agrees at 8 bases. Germline CDR1 MNHEY, CDR2 SVGAGI. With 7 bases clipped from V and 5 bases from J, the junction kept 10 bases outside the gene matches. This CDR3 spans 15 amino acids. CDR3 protein: CASIEKGTGRNTIYF. The CDR3 DNA sequence: TGTGCCAGCATCGAAAAGGGGACAGGAAGAAACACCATATATTTT.

This clone was seen a few times. This chain joins TRBV11-3 and TRBJ1-1; 7 bases align to TRBD1. The V gene end was trimmed by 4 bases and the J gene end by 1 base; junction bases not matched to a gene: 9. Germline V gene lookup returns CDR1 SGHNT and CDR2 YENEEA. This CDR3 has 16 residues. CDR3 in DNA: TGTGCCAGCAGCTATCAACAGGGGCTGGGGAACACTGAAGCTTTCTTT. Translation: CASSYQQGLGNTEAFF.

Only one count was recorded for this clone. This rearrangement joins TRBV4-1 to TRBJ1-5; D unresolved. CDR3 length: 18 amino acids. V lost 0 bases to trimming and J lost 0 bases, with 15 bases between them. Germline loops: CDR1 MGHRA, CDR2 YSYEKL. CDR3 region: CASSQERENTFSNQPQHF. Written as DNA, the CDR3 is TGCGCCAGCAGCCAAGAGAGGGAAAACACCTTTAGCAATCAGCCCCAGCATTTT.

This rearrangement joins TRBV5-1 to TRBJ1-1, with TRBD1 matching over 8 bases. The CDR3 runs 18 residues. V was clipped by 3 bases and J by 1 base; unmatched bases: 14. Germline CDR1 reads SGHRS; CDR2 reads YFSETQ. In nucleotides, the CDR3 is TGCGCCAGCAGCTACGGACAGGGTAGTACAGCTGGGAACACTGAAGCTTTCTTT. Translated: CASSYGQGSTAGNTEAFF.